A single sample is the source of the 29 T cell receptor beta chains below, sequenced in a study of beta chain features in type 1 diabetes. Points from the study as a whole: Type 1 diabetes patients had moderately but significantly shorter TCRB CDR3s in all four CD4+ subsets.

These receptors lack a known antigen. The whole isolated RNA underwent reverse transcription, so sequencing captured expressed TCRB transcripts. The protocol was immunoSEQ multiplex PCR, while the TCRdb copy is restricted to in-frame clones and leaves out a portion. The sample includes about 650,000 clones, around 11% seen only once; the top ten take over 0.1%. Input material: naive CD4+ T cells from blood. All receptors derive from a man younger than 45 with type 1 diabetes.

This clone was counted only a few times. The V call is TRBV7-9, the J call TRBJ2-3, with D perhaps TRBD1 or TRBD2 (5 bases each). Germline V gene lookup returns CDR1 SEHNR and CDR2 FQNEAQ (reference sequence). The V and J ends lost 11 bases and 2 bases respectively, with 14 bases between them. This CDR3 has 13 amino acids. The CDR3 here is CAEGTITTDTQYF. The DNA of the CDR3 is TGTGCCGAGGGGACGATCACCACAGATACGCAGTATTTT.

The CDR3: CASSSQGDNSPLHF. The CDR3 DNA reads TGTGCCAGCAGCTCACAGGGTGATAATTCACCCCTCCACTTT. This chain links TRBV7-9 with TRBJ1-6, with D maybe TRBD1 (6 bases). Germline CDR1 reads SEHNR; CDR2 reads FQNEAQ (reference sequence). This CDR3 is built from 14 residues. V lost 4 bases and J lost 5, with 9 bases in between.

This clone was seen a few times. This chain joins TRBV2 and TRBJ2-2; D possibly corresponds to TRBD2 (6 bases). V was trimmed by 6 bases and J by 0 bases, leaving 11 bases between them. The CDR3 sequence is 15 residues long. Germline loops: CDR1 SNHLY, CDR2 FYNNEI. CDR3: CASRGGTPNTGELFF. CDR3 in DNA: TGTGCCAGCAGGGGCGGGACTCCGAACACCGGGGAGCTGTTTTTT.

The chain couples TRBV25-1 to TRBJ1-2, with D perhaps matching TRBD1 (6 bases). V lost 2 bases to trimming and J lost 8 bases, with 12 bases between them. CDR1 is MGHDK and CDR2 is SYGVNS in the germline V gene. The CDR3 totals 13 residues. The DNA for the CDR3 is TGTGCCAGCAGTGAAAAACAGGGCCGGGGCTACACCTTC. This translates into CASSEKQGRGYTF.

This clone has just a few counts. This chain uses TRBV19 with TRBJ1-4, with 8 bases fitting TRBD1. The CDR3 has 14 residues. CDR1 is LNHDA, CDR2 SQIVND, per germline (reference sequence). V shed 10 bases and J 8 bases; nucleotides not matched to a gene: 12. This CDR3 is CATGDRRVIEKLFF. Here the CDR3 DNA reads TGTGCCACTGGGGACAGGAGGGTCATCGAAAAACTGTTTTTT.

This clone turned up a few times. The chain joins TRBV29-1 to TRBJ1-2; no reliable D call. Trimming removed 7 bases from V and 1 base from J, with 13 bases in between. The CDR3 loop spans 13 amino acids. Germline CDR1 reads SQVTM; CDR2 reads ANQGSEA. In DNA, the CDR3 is TGCAGCGCCGGATCAGAAATTAACTATGGCTACACCTTC. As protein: CSAGSEINYGYTF. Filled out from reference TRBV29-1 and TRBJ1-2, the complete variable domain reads SAVISQKPSRDICQRGTSLTIQCQVDSQVTMMFWYRQQPGQSLTLIATANQGSEATYESGFVIDKFPISRPNLTFSTLTVSNMSPEDSSIYLCSAGSEINYGYTFGSGTRLTVV.

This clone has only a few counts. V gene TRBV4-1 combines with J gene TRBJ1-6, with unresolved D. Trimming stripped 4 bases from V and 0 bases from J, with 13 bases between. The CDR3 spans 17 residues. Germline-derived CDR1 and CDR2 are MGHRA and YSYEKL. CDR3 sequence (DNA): TGCGCCAGCAGCCCCCCCAAGGGAGACTCCTATAATTCACCCCTCCACTTT. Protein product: CASSPPKGDSYNSPLHF.

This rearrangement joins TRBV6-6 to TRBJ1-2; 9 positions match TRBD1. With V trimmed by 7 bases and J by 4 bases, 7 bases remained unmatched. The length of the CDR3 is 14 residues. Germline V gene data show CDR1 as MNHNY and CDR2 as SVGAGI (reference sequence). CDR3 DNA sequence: TGTGCCAGCACCAACGGGGGACAGGGCTATGGCTACACCTTC. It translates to CASTNGGQGYGYTF.

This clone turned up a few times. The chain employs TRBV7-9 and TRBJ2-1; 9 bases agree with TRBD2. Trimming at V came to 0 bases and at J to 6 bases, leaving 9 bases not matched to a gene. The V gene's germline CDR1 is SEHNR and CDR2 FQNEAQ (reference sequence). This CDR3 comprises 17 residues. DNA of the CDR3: TGTGCCAGCAGCTTAGCGTCGGCGGGGGGGCGGCGCAATGAGCAGTTCTTC. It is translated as CASSLASAGGRRNEQFF.

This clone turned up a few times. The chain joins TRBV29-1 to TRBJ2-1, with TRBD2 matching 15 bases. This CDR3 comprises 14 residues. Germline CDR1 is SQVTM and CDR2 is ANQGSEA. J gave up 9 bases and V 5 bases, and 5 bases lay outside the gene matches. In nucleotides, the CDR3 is TGCAGCGTTCTTACGGGACTAGCGGGGGGTGAGCAGTTCTTC. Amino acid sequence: CSVLTGLAGGEQFF.

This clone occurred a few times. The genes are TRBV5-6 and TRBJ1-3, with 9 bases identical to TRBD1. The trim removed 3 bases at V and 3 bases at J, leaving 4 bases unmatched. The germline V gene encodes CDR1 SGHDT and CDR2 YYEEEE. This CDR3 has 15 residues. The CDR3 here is CASSWGQGGGNTIYF. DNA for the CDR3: TGTGCCAGCAGCTGGGGACAGGGCGGTGGAAACACCATATATTTT.

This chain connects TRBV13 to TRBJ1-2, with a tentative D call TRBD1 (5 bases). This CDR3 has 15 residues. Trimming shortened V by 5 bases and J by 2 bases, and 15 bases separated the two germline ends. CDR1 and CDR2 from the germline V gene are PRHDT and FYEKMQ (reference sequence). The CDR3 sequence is CASSPLGTRNYGYTF. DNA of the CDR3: TGTGCCAGCAGCCCCCTCGGGACGAGGAACTATGGCTACACCTTC.

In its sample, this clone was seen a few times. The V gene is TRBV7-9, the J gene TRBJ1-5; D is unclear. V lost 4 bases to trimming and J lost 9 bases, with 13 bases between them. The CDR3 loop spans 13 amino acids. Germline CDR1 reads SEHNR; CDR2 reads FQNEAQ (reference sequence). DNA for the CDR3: TGTGCCAGCAGCTCCCTGGGTGTTTCGCCCCAGCATTTT. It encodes CASSSLGVSPQHF.

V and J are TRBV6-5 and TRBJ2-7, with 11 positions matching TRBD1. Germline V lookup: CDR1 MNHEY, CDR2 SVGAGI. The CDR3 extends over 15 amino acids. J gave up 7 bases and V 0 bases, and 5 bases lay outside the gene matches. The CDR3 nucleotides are TGTGCCAGCAGTTACTCAGGGGACAGGGGGGAAGAGCAGTACTTC. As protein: CASSYSGDRGEEQYF.

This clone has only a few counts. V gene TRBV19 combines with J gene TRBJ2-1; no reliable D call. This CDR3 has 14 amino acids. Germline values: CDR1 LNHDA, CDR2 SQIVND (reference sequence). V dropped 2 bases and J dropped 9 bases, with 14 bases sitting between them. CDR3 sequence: CASSIHQALPEQFF. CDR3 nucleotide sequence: TGTGCCAGTAGTATACATCAGGCGCTTCCTGAGCAGTTCTTC.

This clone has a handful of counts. The CDR3 sequence is CASSPQPSSYNEQFF. Here the CDR3 DNA reads TGTGCCAGCTCACCTCAGCCGAGCTCCTACAATGAGCAGTTCTTC. The V and J genes are TRBV18 and TRBJ2-1; no definite D call. V lost 3 bases and J 0 bases, leaving 9 bases between the germline ends. CDR1 and CDR2 (germline): KGHSH, LQKENI. This CDR3 has 15 residues.

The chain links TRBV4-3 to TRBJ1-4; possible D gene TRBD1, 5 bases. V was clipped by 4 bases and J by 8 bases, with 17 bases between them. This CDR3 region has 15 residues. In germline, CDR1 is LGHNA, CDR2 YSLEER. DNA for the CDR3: TGCGCCAGCAGCCGGGACCTCCAGCGCGCCGAAAAACTGTTTTTT. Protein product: CASSRDLQRAEKLFF.

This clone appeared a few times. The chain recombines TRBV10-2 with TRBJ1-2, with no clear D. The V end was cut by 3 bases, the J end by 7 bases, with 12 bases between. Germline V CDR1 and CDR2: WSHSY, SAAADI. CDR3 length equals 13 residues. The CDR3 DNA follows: TGCGCCAGCAGTGAAGGCGCTCTCGGTGGCTACACCTTC. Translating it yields CASSEGALGGYTF.

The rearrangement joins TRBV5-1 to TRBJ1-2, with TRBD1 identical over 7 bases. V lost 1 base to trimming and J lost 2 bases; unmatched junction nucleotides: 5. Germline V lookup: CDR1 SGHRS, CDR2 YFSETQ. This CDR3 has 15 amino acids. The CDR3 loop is CASSLTGQANYGYTF. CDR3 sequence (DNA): TGCGCCAGCAGCTTGACAGGACAGGCCAACTATGGCTACACCTTC.

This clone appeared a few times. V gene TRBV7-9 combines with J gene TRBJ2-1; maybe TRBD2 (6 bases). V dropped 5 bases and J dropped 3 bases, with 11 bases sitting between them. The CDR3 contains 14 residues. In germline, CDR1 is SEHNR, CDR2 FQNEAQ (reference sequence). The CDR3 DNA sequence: TGTGCCAGCAGCAAAACGGACTACTACAATGAGCAGTTCTTC. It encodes CASSKTDYYNEQFF.

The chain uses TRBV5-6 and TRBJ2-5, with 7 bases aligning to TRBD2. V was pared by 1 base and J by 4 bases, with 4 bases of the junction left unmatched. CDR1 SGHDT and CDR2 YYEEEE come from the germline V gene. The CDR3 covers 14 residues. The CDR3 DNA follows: TGTGCCAGCAGCTTGAGGGCGGGAGTAGAGACCCAGTACTTC. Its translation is CASSLRAGVETQYF.

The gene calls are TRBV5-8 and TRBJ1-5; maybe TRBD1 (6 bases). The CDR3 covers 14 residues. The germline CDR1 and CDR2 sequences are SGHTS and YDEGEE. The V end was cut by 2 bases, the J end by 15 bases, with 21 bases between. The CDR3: CASSLFLDGTNLHF. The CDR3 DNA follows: TGTGCCAGCAGCTTATTTCTAGACGGGACAAATTTGCATTTT.

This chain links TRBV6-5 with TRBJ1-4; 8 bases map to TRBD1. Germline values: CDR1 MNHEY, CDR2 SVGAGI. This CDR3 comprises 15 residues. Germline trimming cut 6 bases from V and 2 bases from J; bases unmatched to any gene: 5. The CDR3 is CASSFYRGTNEKLFF. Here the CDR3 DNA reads TGTGCCAGCAGCTTCTACAGGGGGACTAATGAAAAACTGTTTTTT.

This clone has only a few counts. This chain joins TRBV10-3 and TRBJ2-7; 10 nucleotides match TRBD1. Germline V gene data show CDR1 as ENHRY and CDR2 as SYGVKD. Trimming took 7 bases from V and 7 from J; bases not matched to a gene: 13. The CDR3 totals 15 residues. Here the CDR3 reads CAINMRQGATGEQYF. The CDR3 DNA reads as TGTGCCATCAACATGAGACAGGGGGCAACAGGAGAGCAGTACTTC.

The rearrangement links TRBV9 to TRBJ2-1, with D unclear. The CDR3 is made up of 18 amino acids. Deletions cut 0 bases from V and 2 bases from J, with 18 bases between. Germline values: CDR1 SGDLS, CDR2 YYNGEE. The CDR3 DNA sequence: TGTGCCAGCAGCGTAGAAGGAGTCGGGCAGCTCACCTACAATGAGCAGTTCTTC. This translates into CASSVEGVGQLTYNEQFF.

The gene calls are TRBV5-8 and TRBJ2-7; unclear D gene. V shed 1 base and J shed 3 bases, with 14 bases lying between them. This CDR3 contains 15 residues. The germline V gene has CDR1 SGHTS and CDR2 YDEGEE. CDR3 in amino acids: CASSLRSDGYYEQYF. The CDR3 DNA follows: TGTGCCAGCAGCTTGAGGTCTGACGGATACTACGAGCAGTACTTC.

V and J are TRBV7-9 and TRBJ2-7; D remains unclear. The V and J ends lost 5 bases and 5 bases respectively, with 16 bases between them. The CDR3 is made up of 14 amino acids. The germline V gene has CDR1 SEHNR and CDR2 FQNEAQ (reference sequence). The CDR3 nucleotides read TGTGCCAGCAGCCTGTCCTTGGCTGGCAACGAGCAGTACTTC. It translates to CASSLSLAGNEQYF.

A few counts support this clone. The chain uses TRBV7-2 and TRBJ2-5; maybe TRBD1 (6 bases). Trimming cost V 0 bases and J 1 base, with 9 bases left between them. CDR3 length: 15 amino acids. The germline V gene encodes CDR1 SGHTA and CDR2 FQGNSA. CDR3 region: CASSLALGGQETQYF. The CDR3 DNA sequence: TGTGCCAGCAGCTTAGCGCTAGGGGGCCAAGAGACCCAGTACTTC.

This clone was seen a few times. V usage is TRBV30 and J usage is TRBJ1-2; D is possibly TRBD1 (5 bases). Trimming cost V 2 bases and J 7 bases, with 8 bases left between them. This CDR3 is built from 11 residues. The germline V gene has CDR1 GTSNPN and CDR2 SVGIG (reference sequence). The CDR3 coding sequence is TGTGCCTGGAGTCCCAGGGTTGGCTACACCTTC. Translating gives CAWSPRVGYTF.